This T cell receptor beta chain emerged from a study of cytomegalovirus exposure and HLA in healthy donors. Whole-study context: The same platform was used for the 110 or so validation repertoires and the approximately 670 first-cohort repertoires, a later analysis reported. Study findings and constraints: High sensitivity and specificity were reportedly achieved when the classifier diagnosed cytomegalovirus status. In vitro, a few CMV-associated chains proved specific for CMV antigens. TCR clusters originating in the first cohort tended to co-occur in the approximately 120 validation repertoires, according to a later analysis.

Using immunoSEQ multiplex PCR, the repertoire was profiled, and TCRdb retains in-frame clones only, with some absent. The table has 150,000 to 200,000 clones, approximately 86% seen once. As to this clone: The target antigen is unknown.

Trimming removed 0 bases from V and 4 bases from J; junction bases left unmatched: 2. Germline values: CDR1 SGHRS, CDR2 YFSETQ. The CDR3 is 14 residues long. The clonotype was recovered from a woman between 18 and 29 years old in good health and CMV-seronegative. The chain combines TRBV5-1 with TRBJ2-7; 9 nucleotides match TRBD1. Specimen: PBMCs. CDR3 residues: CASSLVQGAYEQYF. CDR3 coding DNA: TGCGCCAGCAGCTTGGTACAGGGGGCTTACGAGCAGTACTTC.